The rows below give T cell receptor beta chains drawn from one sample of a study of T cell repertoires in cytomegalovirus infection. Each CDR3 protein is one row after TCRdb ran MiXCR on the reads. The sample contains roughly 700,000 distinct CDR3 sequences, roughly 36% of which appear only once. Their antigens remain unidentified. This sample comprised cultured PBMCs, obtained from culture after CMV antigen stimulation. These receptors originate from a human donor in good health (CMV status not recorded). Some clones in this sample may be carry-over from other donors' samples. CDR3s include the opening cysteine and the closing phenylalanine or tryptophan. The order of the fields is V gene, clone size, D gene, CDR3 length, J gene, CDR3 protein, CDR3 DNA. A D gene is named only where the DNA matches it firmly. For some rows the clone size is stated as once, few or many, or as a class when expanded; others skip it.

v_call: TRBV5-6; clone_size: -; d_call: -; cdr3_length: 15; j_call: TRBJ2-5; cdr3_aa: CASSLSNGYQETQYF; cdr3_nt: TGTGCCAGCAGCTTGAGTAACGGCTACCAAGAGACCCAGTACTTC
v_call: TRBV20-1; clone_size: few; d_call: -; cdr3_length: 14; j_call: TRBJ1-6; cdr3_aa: CSAAKMVSDSPLHF; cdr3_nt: TGCAGTGCCGCTAAGATGGTCTCCGATTCACCCCTCCACTTT
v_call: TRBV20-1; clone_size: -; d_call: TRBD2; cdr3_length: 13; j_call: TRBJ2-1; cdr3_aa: CSARGLAGDEQFF; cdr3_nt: TGCAGTGCTAGAGGACTAGCGGGGGATGAGCAGTTCTTC
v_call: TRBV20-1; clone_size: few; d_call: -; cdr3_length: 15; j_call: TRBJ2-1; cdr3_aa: CSARAGPENYNEQFF; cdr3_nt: TGCAGTGCTAGAGCGGGGCCAGAAAACTACAATGAGCAGTTCTTC
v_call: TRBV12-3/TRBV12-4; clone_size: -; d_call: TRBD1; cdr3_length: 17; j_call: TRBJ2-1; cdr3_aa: CASSPPAGTGGKNEQFF; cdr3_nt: TGTGCCAGCAGTCCCCCCGCCGGGACAGGGGGCAAGAATGAGCAGTTCTTC
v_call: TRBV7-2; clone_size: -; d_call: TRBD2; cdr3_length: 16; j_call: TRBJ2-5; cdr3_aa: CASSSIAGGRLETQYF; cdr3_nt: TGTGCCAGCAGCTCGATAGCGGGGGGGCGGTTGGAGACCCAGTACTTC
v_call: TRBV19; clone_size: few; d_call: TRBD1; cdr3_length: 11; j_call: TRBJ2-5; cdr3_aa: CATGVLETQYF; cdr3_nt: TGTGCTACAGGGGTTCTGGAGACCCAGTACTTC
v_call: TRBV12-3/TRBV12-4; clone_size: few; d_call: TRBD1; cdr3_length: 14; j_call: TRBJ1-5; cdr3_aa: CASTTAGGDQPQHF; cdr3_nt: TGTGCCAGCACCACCGCAGGGGGCGACCAGCCCCAGCATTTT
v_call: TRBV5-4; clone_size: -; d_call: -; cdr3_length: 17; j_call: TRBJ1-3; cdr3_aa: CASSRGDGERSGNTIYF; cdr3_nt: TGTGCCAGCAGCCGGGGGGACGGGGAACGCTCTGGAAACACCATATATTTT
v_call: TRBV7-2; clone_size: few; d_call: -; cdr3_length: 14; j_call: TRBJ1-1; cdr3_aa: CASSLAGGAGEAFF; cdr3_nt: TGTGCCAGCAGCTTAGCGGGGGGGGCGGGTGAAGCTTTCTTT
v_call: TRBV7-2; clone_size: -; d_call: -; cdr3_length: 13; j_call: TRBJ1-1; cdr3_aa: CASSLVRVQEAFF; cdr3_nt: TGTGCCAGCAGCTTAGTTCGGGTTCAAGAAGCTTTCTTT
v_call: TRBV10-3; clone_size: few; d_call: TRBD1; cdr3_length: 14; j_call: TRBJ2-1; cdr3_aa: CAIRGTGGFDEQFF; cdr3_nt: TGTGCCATCAGAGGGACAGGTGGCTTCGATGAGCAGTTCTTC
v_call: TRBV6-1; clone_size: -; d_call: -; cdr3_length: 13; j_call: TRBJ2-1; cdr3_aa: CASSEAWGNEQFF; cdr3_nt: TGTGCCAGCAGTGAAGCGTGGGGCAATGAGCAGTTCTTC
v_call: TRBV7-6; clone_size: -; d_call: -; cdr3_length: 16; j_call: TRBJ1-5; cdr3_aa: CASSQGTGGSGQPQHF; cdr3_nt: TGTGCCAGCAGCCAGGGGACCGGGGGTTCTGGTCAGCCCCAGCATTTT
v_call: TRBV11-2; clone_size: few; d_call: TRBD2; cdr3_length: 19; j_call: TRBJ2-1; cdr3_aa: CASSLLGVGTSVSYNEQFF; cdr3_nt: TGTGCCAGCAGCTTATTGGGTGTAGGCACTAGCGTATCCTACAATGAGCAGTTCTTC
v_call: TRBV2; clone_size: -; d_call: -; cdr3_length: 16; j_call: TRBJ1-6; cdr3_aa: CASSEGTFSYNSPLHF; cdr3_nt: TGTGCCAGCAGTGAAGGCACCTTCTCCTATAATTCACCCCTCCACTTT
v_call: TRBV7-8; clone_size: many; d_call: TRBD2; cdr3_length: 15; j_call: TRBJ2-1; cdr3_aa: CASSYSGRGLNEQFF; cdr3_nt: TGTGCCAGCAGCTATAGCGGGAGGGGGTTGAATGAGCAGTTCTTC
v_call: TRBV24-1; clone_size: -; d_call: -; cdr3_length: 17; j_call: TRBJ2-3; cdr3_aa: CATSDSPETRDTDTQYF; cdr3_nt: TGTGCCACCAGTGATTCGCCCGAGACTAGGGACACAGATACGCAGTATTTT
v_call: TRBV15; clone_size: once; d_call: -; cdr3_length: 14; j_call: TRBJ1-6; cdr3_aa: CATSRGGSGASLHF; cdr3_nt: TGTGCCACCAGCAGAGGCGGTTCGGGGGCATCCCTCCACTTT
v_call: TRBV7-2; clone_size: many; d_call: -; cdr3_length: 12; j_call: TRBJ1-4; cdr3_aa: CASSVPSEKLFF; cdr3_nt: TGTGCCAGCAGCGTCCCTTCCGAGAAACTGTTTTTT
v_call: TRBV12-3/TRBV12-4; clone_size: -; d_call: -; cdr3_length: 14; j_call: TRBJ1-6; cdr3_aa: CASSLSRLGSPLHF; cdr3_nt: TGTGCCAGCAGTTTATCCAGGTTGGGGTCACCCCTCCACTTT
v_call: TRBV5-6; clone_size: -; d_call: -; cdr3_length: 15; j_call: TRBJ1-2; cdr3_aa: CASSFIRSIADGYTF; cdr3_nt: TGTGCCAGCAGCTTTATTAGAAGTATTGCGGACGGCTACACCTTC
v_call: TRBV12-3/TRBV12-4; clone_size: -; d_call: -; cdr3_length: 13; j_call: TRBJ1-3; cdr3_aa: CASRSAPGNTIYF; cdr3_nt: TGTGCCAGCAGATCCGCGCCTGGAAACACCATATATTTT
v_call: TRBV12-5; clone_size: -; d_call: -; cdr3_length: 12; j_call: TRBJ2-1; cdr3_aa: CASGGHYNEQFF; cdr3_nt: TGTGCTAGTGGCGGACACTACAATGAGCAGTTCTTC
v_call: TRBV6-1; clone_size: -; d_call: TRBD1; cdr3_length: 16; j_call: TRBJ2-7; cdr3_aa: CASVPRDRGPPYEQYF; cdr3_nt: TGTGCCAGCGTCCCCCGGGACAGGGGACCCCCCTACGAGCAGTACTTC
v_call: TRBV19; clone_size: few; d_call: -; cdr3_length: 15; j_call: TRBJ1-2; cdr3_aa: CASHHTGRANYGYTF; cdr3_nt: TGTGCCAGTCACCATACGGGGAGAGCTAACTATGGCTACACCTTC
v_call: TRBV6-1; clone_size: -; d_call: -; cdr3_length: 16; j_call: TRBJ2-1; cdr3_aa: CASSESFWGFDNEQFF; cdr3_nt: TGTGCCAGCAGTGAATCGTTCTGGGGGTTTGACAATGAGCAGTTCTTC
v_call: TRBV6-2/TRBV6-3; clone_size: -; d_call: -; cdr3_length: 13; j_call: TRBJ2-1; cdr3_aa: CASSYGPSNEQFF; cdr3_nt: TGTGCCAGCAGTTACGGACCTTCGAATGAGCAGTTCTTC
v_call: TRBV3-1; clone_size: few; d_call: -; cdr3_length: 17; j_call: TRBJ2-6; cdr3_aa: CASSQDHWGIGANVLTF; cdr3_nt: TGTGCCAGCAGCCAAGACCATTGGGGGATTGGGGCCAACGTCCTGACTTTC
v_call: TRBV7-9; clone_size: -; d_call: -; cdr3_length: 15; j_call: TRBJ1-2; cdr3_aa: CASSSGEYANYGYTF; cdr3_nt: TGTGCCAGCAGCTCCGGGGAGTACGCTAACTATGGCTACACCTTC
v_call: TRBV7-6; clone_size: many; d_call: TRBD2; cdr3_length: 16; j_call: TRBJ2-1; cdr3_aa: CASSSSGTSGYNEQFF; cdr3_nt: TGTGCCAGCAGCTCCTCCGGGACTAGCGGCTACAATGAGCAGTTCTTC
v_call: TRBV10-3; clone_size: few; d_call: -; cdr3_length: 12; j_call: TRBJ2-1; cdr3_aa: CAISLGGNEQFF; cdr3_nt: TGTGCCATCAGCCTTGGAGGGAATGAGCAGTTCTTC
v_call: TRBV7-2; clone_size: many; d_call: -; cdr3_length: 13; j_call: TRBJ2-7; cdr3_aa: CASSRLDSYEQYF; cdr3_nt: TGTGCCAGCAGCCGTTTGGACAGCTACGAGCAGTACTTC
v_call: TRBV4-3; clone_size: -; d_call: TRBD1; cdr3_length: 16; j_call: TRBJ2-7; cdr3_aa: CASSREPGQGRSEQYF; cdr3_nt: TGCGCCAGCAGCCGGGAACCGGGACAGGGGAGGAGCGAGCAGTACTTC
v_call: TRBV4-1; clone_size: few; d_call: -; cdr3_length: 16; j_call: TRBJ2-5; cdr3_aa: CASSQATSSTQETQYF; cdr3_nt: TGCGCCAGCAGCCAGGCTACCTCTAGCACGCAAGAGACCCAGTACTTC
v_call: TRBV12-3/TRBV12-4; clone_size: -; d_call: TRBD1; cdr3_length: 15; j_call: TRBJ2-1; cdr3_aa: CASSSQGVSYNEQFF; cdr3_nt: TGTGCCAGCAGTTCGCAGGGGGTCTCCTACAATGAGCAGTTCTTC
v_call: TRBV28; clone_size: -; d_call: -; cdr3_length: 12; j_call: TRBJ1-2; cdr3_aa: CASSFLVYGYTF; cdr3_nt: TGTGCCAGCAGTTTTTTGGTCTATGGCTACACCTTC
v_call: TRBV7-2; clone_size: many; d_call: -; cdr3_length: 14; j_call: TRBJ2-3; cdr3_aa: CASSFLGNADTQYF; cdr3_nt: TGTGCCAGCAGCTTCTTAGGGAATGCAGATACGCAGTATTTT
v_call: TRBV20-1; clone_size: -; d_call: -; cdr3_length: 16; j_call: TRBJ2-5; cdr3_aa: CSARDAGSGASETQYF; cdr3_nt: TGCAGTGCTAGAGACGCCGGGAGTGGGGCATCAGAGACCCAGTACTTC
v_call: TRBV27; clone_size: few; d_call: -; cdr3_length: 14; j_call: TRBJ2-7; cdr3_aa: CASSLSWQNYEQYF; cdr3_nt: TGTGCCAGCAGTTTATCTTGGCAGAACTACGAGCAGTACTTC
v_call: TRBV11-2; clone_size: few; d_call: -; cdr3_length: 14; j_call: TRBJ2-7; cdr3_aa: CASGEDLSIYEQYF; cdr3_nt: TGTGCCAGCGGAGAGGATCTTAGTATCTACGAGCAGTACTTC
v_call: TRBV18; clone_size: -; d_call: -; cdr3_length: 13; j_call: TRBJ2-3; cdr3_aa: CASSAGWRTTQYF; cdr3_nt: TGTGCCAGCTCAGCCGGGTGGCGAACCACGCAGTATTTT